This T cell receptor (beta chain) was identified during a study of STAT5B mutations in CD4+ large granular lymphocyte leukemia. Points from the study as a whole: Compared with healthy controls (2/35), patient top clones favored TRBV06 (8/27). CD4-sorted patient repertoires seemed more clonal than healthy CD4+ repertoires.

Comment on this clone: The target antigen is unknown.

TCRdb's copy holds only in-frame clones and misses some; the assay was immunoSEQ multiplex PCR. The data show roughly 34,000 clones, with 75% to 85% seen just once and about 4.6% held by the top ten. J gave up 1 base and V 5 bases, and 7 bases lay outside the gene matches. The CDR3 consists of 15 residues. Germline CDR1 WNHNN, CDR2 SYGVQD (reference sequence). The sequence was collected from a human donor in good health. Input material: CD4+ T cells from blood buffy coats. The rearrangement links TRBV10-1 to TRBJ2-7; TRBD2 matches at 8 bases. CDR3 protein: CASSPSGSRSYEQYF. The CDR3 DNA follows: TGCGCCAGCAGTCCCAGCGGGAGTCGATCCTACGAGCAGTACTTC.